Ten or more counts support the clone carrying this TCR beta chain. Its antigen is still unknown. This record comes from a study of regulatory T cells in long-lasting Graves disease. General study results and limits: Fewer public clonotypes were shared by new patients (around 970) than by persistent patients (2,741).

Arm-PCR of CDR3 regions with iRepertoire HTBI primers generated TCR beta libraries. Per the original methods: Throughout the samples, researchers identified 60 to 70 TRBV and about 15 TRBJ segments. TCRdb analysed the multiplex PCR reads with MiXCR anew, one entry per CDR3 protein. TCRdb, not the original authors, processed these V and J calls. The table has roughly 400,000 distinct CDR3 sequences, 20% to 25% seen once. The CDR3 runs 13 residues. Between the trimmed V and J ends, which lost 1 base and 7 bases, there was a span of 8 bases. As to time point: persistent/refractory GD, antithyroid drugs over 5 years with positive TRAb. The authors made the TCR library using RNA they extracted from PBMCs. American Thyroid Association guidelines defined how Graves' disease was diagnosed.

The chain joins TRBV12-3 or TRBV12-4 to TRBJ1-5; D uncertain. The receptor was isolated from a female donor with Graves disease. The input for sequencing was peripheral blood mononuclear cells (PBMCs), taken when the disease was refractory, from a patient treated with antithyroid drugs. The CDR3 bases are TGTGCCAGCAGTTTAGGCCCCGAGCAGCCCCAGCATTTT. Its translation is CASSLGPEQPQHF.